This T cell receptor beta chain was sequenced for a study of T cells in localized non-small cell lung cancer. The data were produced by immunoSEQ multiplex PCR, yet TCRdb's version contains in-frame clones alone and is incomplete. The data hold about 22,000 clones, with approximately 90% observed a single time. From germline, CDR1 is MGHRA and CDR2 YSYEKL. This CDR3 has 13 amino acids. Between the trimmed V and J ends, which lost 1 base and 7 bases, there was a span of 5 bases. The source was PBMCs, collected before any cancer treatment. The source of this sequence is a man between 40 and 75 years old with stage II squamous cell lung carcinoma. The chain uses TRBV4-1 and TRBJ1-6; D unclear. This CDR3 is CASSQAENSPLHF. The CDR3 bases are TGCGCCAGCAGCCAAGCCGAGAATTCACCCCTCCACTTT.